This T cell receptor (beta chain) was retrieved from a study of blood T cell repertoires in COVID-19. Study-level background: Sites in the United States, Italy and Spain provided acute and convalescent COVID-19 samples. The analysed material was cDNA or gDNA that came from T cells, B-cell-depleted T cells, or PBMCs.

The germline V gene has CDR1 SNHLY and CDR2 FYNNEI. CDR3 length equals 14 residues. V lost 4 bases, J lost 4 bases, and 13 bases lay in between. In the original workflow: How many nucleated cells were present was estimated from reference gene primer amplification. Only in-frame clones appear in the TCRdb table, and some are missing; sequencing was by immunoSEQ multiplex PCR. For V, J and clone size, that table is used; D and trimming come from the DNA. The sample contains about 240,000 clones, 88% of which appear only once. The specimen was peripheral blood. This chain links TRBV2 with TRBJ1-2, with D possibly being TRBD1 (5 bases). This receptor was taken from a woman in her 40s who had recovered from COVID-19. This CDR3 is CASSGSQGGYGYTF. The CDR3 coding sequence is TGTGCCAGCAGTGGGTCGCAGGGAGGCTATGGCTACACCTTC.